This T cell receptor (beta chain) is from a study of blood T cell repertoires in COVID-19. Study-wide background: Whether acute or convalescent, the COVID-19 samples came from the United States, Italy and Spain. PBMCs, B-cell-depleted T cells, or T cells were the source of the cDNA or gDNA that made up the material.

Per the authors' pipeline: Using reference gene primer amplification, nucleated cell counts were estimated. Assay used: immunoSEQ multiplex PCR; TCRdb lists only in-frame clones, some missing. Clonal size and the V and J genes are those of that table, whereas D and trimming came from the DNA. The sample comprises 310,000 or so clones, about 83% of which are singletons, and about 1.2% rests with the top ten. Germline CDR1 is MGHRA and CDR2 is YSYEKL. The V end was cut by 0 bases, the J end by 3 bases, with 11 bases between. The CDR3 spans 15 residues. The specimen sequenced was peripheral blood. This receptor was identified in a woman aged 45-59 years with acute or convalescent COVID-19. The V gene is TRBV4-1, the J gene TRBJ2-5; D gene uncertain. The CDR3 loop reads CASSQESHRKETQYF. The CDR3 DNA reads as TGCGCCAGCAGCCAAGAATCCCACAGAAAAGAGACCCAGTACTTC.